The source of this TCR beta chain is a study of T-cell memory formation after mild COVID-19. TCRdb re-analysed the 5' RACE reads in MiXCR, keeping a single row per CDR3 protein. Of about 44,000 distinct CDR3 sequences listed, about 7.1% are singletons. This clonotype occurred a few times. Trimming removed 4 bases at V and 0 bases at J, with 3 bases between. Germline CDR1 is LGHDT and CDR2 is YNNKEL (reference sequence). This CDR3 is built from 12 residues. The sequenced sample was PBMCs or a T cell subset sorted from them (not recorded which). The origin of this receptor is a man younger than 35 who had mild COVID-19 (a few samples of this study predate the infection). Cell type and time point are not known. The chain joins TRBV3-1 to TRBJ1-1; D gene ambiguous. CDR3 amino acids: CASSLLNTEAFF. CDR3 coding DNA: TGTGCCAGCAGCCTCCTGAACACTGAAGCTTTCTTT.